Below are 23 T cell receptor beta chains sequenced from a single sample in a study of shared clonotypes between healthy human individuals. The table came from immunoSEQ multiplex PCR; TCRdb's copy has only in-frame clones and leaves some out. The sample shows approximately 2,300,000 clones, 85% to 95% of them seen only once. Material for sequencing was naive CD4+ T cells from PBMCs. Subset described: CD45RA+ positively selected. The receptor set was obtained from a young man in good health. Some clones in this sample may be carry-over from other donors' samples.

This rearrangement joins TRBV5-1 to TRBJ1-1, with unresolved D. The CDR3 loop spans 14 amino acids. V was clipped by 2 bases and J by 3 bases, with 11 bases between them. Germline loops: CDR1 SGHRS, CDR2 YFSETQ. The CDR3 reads CASSFPGGYTEAFF. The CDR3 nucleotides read TGCGCCAGCAGCTTCCCAGGAGGGTACACTGAAGCTTTCTTT.

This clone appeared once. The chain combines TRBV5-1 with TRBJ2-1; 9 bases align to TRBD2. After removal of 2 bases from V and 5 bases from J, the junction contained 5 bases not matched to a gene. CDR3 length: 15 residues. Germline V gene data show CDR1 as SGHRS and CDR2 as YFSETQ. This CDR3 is CASSFLAGPHNEQFF. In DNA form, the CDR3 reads TGCGCCAGCAGCTTCCTAGCGGGGCCACACAATGAGCAGTTCTTC.

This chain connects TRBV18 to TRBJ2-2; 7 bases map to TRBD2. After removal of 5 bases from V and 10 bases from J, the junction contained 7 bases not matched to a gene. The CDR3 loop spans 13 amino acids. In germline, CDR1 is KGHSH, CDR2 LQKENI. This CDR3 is CASSATSYEELFF. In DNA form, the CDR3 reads TGTGCCAGCTCAGCGACTAGCTATGAGGAGCTGTTTTTT.

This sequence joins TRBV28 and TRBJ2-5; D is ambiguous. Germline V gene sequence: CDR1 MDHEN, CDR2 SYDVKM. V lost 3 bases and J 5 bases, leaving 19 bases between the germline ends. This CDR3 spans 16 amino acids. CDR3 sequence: CASSLASLYAGETQYF. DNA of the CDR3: TGTGCCAGCAGTTTGGCTTCCCTTTATGCTGGGGAGACCCAGTACTTC. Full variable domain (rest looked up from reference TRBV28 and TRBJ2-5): DVKVTQSSRYLVKRTGEKVFLECVQDMDHENMFWYRQDPGLGLRLIYFSYDVKMKEKGDIPEGYSVSREKKERFSLILESASTNQTSMYLCASSLASLYAGETQYFGPGTRLLVL.

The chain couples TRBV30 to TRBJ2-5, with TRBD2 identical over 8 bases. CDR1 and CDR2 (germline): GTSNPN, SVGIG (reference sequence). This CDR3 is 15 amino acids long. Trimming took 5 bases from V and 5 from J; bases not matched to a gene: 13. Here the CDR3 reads CAWGTGGSGGETQYF. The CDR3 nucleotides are TGTGCCTGGGGCACGGGGGGGTCGGGAGGTGAGACCCAGTACTTC.

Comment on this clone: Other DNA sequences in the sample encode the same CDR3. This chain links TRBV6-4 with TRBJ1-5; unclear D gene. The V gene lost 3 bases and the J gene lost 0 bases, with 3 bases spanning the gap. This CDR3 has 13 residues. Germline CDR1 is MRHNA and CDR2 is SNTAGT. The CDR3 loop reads CASSESSNQPQHF. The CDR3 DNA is TGTGCCAGCAGTGAATCTAGCAATCAGCCCCAGCATTTT.

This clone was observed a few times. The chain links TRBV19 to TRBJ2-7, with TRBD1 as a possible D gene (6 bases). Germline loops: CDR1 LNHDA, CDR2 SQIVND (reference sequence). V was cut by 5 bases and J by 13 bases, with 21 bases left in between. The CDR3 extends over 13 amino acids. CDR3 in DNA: TGTGCCAGTAGTCCAGTGAAACAGGGCCCAGTTTACTTC. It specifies CASSPVKQGPVYF.

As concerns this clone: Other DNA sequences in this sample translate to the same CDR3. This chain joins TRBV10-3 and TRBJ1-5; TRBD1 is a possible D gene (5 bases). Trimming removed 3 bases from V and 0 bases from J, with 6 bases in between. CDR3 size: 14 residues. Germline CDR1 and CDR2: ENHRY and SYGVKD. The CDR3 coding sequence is TGTGCCATCAGTGACAGGGTTAGCAATCAGCCCCAGCATTTT. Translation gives CAISDRVSNQPQHF.

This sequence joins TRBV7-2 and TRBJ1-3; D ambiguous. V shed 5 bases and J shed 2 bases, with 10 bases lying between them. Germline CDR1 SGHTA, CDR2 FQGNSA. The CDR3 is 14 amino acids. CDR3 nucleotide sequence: TGTGCCAGCAGCACCCTCAGGCCTGGAAACACCATATATTTT. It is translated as CASSTLRPGNTIYF.

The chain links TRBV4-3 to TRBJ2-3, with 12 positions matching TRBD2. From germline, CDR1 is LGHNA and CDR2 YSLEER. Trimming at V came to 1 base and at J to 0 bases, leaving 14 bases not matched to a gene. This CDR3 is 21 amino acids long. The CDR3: CASSQVNPGLAGTYSTDTQYF. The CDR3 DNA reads TGCGCCAGCAGCCAAGTGAATCCGGGACTAGCGGGTACCTATAGCACAGATACGCAGTATTTT.

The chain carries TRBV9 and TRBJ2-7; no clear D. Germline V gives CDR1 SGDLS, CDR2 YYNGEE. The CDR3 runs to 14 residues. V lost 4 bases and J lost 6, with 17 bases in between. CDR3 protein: CASSTYSTGLEQYF. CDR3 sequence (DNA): TGTGCCAGCAGCACCTACTCAACCGGTCTCGAGCAGTACTTC.

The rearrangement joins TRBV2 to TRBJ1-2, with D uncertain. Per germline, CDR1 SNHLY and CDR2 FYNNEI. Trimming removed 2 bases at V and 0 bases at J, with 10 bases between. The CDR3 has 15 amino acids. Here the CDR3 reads CASSESWQPNYGYTF. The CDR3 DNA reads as TGTGCCAGCAGTGAAAGTTGGCAGCCTAACTATGGCTACACCTTC.

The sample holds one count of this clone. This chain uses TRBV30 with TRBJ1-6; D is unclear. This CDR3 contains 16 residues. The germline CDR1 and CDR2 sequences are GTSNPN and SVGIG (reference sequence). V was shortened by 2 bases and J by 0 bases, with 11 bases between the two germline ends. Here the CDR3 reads CAWSRTSSSYNSPLHF. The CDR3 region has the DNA TGTGCCTGGAGTCGCACCTCGAGCTCCTATAATTCACCCCTCCACTTT.

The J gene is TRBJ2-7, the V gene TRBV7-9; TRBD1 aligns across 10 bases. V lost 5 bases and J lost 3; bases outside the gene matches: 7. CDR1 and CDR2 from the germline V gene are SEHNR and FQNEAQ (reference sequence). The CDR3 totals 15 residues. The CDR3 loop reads CASSALDRGDYEQYF. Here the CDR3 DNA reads TGTGCCAGCAGCGCACTGGACAGGGGGGACTACGAGCAGTACTTC. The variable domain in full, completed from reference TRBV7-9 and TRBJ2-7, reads DTGVSQNPRHKITKRGQNVTFRCDPISEHNRLYWYRQTLGQGPEFLTYFQNEAQLEKSRLLSDRFSAERPKGSFSTLEIQRTEQGDSAMYLCASSALDRGDYEQYFGPGTRLTVT.

CDR3 DNA: TGTGCCAGCAGTTTCCGCGGACAGTCCTACGAGCAGTACTTC. Amino acid sequence: CASSFRGQSYEQYF. This rearrangement joins TRBV28 to TRBJ2-5; a possible D gene is TRBD1 (6 bases). The end of the DNA aligns better with TRBJ2-7, so the J call may be wrong. The CDR3 runs to 14 residues. From germline, CDR1 is MDHEN and CDR2 SYDVKM.

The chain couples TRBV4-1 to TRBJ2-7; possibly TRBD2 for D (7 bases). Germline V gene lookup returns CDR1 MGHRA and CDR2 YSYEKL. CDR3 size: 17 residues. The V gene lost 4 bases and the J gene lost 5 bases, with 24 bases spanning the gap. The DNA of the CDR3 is TGCGCCAGCAGCCCACCCCCGGGGGGCCTTCGGGACCACGAGCAGTACTTC. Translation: CASSPPPGGLRDHEQYF.

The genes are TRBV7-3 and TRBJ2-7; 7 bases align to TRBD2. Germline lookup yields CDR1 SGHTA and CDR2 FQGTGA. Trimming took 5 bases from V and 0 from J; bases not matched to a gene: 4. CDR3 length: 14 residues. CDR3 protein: CASSPWGGSYEQYF. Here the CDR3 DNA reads TGTGCCAGCAGCCCCTGGGGGGGCTCCTACGAGCAGTACTTC.

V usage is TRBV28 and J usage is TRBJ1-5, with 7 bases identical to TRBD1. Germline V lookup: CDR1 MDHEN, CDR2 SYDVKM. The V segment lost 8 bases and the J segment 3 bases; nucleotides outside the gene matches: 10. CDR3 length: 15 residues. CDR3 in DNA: TGTGCCAGCCGAAACCTGGGACAGCTCAATCAGCCCCAGCATTTT. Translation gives CASRNLGQLNQPQHF.

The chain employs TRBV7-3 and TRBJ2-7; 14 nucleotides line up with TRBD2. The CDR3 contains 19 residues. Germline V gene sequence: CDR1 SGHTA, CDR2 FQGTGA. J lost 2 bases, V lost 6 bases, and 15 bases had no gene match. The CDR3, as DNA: TGTGCCAGCAGAGGACCGGGACTAGCGGGAGCCGGGGCCCCCTACGAGCAGTACTTC. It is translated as CASRGPGLAGAGAPYEQYF.

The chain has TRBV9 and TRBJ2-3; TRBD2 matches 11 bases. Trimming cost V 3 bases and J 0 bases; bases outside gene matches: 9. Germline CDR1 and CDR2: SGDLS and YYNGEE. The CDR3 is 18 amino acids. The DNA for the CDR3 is TGTGCCAGCAGCGGAAAACATACTAGCGGGAGCAGCACAGATACGCAGTATTTT. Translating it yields CASSGKHTSGSSTDTQYF.

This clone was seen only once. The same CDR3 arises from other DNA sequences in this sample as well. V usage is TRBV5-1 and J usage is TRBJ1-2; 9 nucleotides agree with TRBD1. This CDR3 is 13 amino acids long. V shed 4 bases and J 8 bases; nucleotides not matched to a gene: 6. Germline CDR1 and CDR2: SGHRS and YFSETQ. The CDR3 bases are TGCGCCAGCAGCCCACAGGGGGCGGAAGGCTACACCTTC. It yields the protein CASSPQGAEGYTF.

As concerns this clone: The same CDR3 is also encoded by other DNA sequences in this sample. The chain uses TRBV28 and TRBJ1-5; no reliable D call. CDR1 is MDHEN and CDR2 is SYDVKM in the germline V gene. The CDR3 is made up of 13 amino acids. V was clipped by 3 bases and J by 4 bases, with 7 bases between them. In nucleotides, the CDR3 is TGTGCCAGCAGTTTGTTGGAAAATCAGCCCCAGCATTTT. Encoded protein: CASSLLENQPQHF.

The CDR3 DNA follows: TGTGCCAGCAGTTTCCAGGGAACTTCCACAGATACGCAGTATTTT. Translated, it gives CASSFQGTSTDTQYF. The rearrangement uses TRBV28 and TRBJ2-3; D is possibly TRBD1 (5 bases). This CDR3 spans 15 amino acids. Germline assignment: CDR1 MDHEN and CDR2 SYDVKM. Trimming took off 3 bases at V and 2 bases at J, with 12 bases between the two ends.